One and the same sample provided the 16 T cell receptor beta chains below, sequenced in a study of vaccination and CD4 T cells after COVID-19. Antigen specificity for these receptors is unknown. The treatment was: approximately 11-day PBMC culture with coronavirus spike peptide pools or control peptides (ViraFEST assay). Researchers used the Oncomine TCR Beta short-read assay to sequence DNA from cultured CD4+ T cells. TCRdb reprocessed the PCR reads via MiXCR and lists one record per CDR3 protein. The table lists some 11,000 distinct CDR3 sequences, roughly 61% of them singletons. What was sequenced was CD4+ T cells from blood, cultured in vitro. The receptor source for this set is a human donor who had recovered from COVID-19.

The rearrangement joins TRBV7-9 to TRBJ1-6; D possibly corresponds to TRBD1 (6 bases). Trimming pared 5 bases from V and 2 bases from J, leaving 7 bases between. Germline V gene sequence: CDR1 SEHNR, CDR2 FQNEAQ (reference sequence). The CDR3 length is 14 residues. The CDR3 sequence is CASSPGAYNSPLHF. The CDR3, as DNA: TGTGCCAGCAGCCCAGGGGCCTATAATTCACCCCTCCACTTT.

This chain connects TRBV4-1 to TRBJ1-5, with unresolved D. Germline lookup yields CDR1 MGHRA and CDR2 YSYEKL. This CDR3 region has 14 residues. Trimming removed 0 bases from V and 5 bases from J, with 8 bases in between. The CDR3 protein is CASSQDRQDQPQHF. CDR3 DNA sequence: TGCGCCAGCAGCCAAGATCGCCAGGATCAGCCCCAGCATTTT.

The V and J genes are TRBV20-1 and TRBJ1-2, with D hard to call. CDR1 is DFQATT, CDR2 SNEGSKA, per germline (reference sequence). CDR3 length equals 13 residues. V was pared by 2 bases and J by 0 bases, with 7 bases between. In nucleotides, the CDR3 is TGCAGTGCTAGAAGAGAGACTAACTATGGCTACACCTTC. This gives the protein CSARRETNYGYTF.

V gene TRBV27 combines with J gene TRBJ2-3; D ambiguous. The length of the CDR3 is 14 residues. Looked up from germline, CDR1 is MNHEY and CDR2 is SMNVEV (reference sequence). V lost 6 bases, J lost 3 bases, and 13 bases lay in between. CDR3 residues: CASRESSNTDTQYF. CDR3 sequence (DNA): TGTGCCAGCAGGGAGAGTTCCAATACAGATACGCAGTATTTT.

CDR3 nucleotide sequence: TGCAGTGCCGCCCGGGGGAGGGACGGCTACACCTTC. This sequence encodes CSAARGRDGYTF. The chain couples TRBV20-1 to TRBJ1-2; tentatively, D is TRBD1 (5 bases). The V and J ends lost 6 bases and 8 bases respectively, with 16 bases between them. Germline values: CDR1 DFQATT, CDR2 SNEGSKA (reference sequence). This CDR3 spans 12 amino acids.

The V gene is TRBV20-1, the J gene TRBJ1-4; maybe TRBD1 (6 bases). The ends were cut back, 3 bases at V and 4 bases at J, with 12 bases in the middle. The CDR3 extends over 14 amino acids. Germline CDR1 reads DFQATT; CDR2 reads SNEGSKA (reference sequence). Written as DNA, the CDR3 is TGCAGTGCTAGTCGGACAGCTATTAATGAAAAACTGTTTTTT. It yields the protein CSASRTAINEKLFF.

The chain employs TRBV7-2 and TRBJ1-5; D is possibly TRBD1 (5 bases). Trimming removed 5 bases from V and 4 bases from J, with 9 bases in between. Germline lookup yields CDR1 SGHTA and CDR2 FQGNSA. The CDR3 has 13 residues. CDR3 in DNA: TGTGCCAGCAGCACTTCAGGGAATCAGCCCCAGCATTTT. Amino acid sequence: CASSTSGNQPQHF. The full variable domain, in which reference TRBV7-2 and TRBJ1-5 provide the parts outside the CDR3, is GAGVSQSPSNKVTEKGKDVELRCDPISGHTALYWYRQSLGQGLEFLIYFQGNSAPDKSGLPSDRFSAERTGGSVSTLTIQRTQQEDSAVYLCASSTSGNQPQHFGDGTRLSIL.

The rearrangement uses TRBV6-2 or TRBV6-3 and TRBJ2-3, with 8 bases lining up with TRBD2. From germline, CDR1 is MNHEY and CDR2 SVGEGT. V lost 2 bases and J lost 1; bases outside the gene matches: 11. The CDR3 has 18 residues. The CDR3 loop reads CASSYIPRSGERTDTQYF. CDR3 nucleotide sequence: TGTGCCAGCAGTTACATACCCCGTAGCGGGGAACGCACAGATACGCAGTATTTT.

This chain connects TRBV6-5 to TRBJ1-2, with D unclear. Trimming stripped 4 bases from V and 3 bases from J, with 15 bases between. CDR1 is MNHEY and CDR2 is SVGAGI in the germline V gene. There are 15 residues in the CDR3. CDR3 DNA: TGTGCCAGCAGTTCTCCGACCGACCCCTACTATGGCTACACCTTC. It encodes CASSSPTDPYYGYTF.

The chain has TRBV7-2 and TRBJ2-7; a possible D gene is TRBD1 (6 bases). This CDR3 region has 14 residues. Per the germline V gene, CDR1 is SGHTA and CDR2 is FQGNSA. V was trimmed by 6 bases and J by 1 base, leaving 13 bases between them. The CDR3 region is CASSFQGRSYEQYF. The CDR3 region has the DNA TGTGCCAGCAGTTTTCAGGGGAGATCCTACGAGCAGTACTTC.

This clonotype was detected only a few times. Its ends do not fully match the called genes, so a read error is possible. V and J are TRBV7-7 and TRBJ2-5, with 11 bases lining up with TRBD1. The germline V gene has CDR1 SSHAT and CDR2 FNYEAQ (reference sequence). The CDR3 is 15 amino acids. The CDR3: CASSRGTGGRETQYF. CDR3 bases: TGTGCTAGCAGCCGAGGGACAGGGGGTCGGGAGACCCAGTACTTC.

This chain connects TRBV18 to TRBJ2-5; D might be TRBD2 (7 bases). Germline V CDR1 and CDR2: KGHSH, LQKENI. The germline V and J ends were trimmed by 3 bases and 1 base, with 12 bases remaining between them. The CDR3 sequence is 15 residues long. The CDR3 nucleotides read TGTGCCAGCTCACCGGGGGGGCGAGTCCAAGAGACCCAGTACTTC. Translating it yields CASSPGGRVQETQYF. Full variable domain (remainder filled in from reference TRBV18 and TRBJ2-5): NAGVMQNPRHLVRRRGQEARLRCSPMKGHSHVYWYRQLPEEGLKFMVYLQKENIIDESGMPKERFSAEFPKEGPSILRIQQVVRGDSAAYFCASSPGGRVQETQYFGPGTRLLVL.

This clonotype is classed as medium-sized. CDR3 nucleotides: TGTGCCAGCAGTCAGGGGGCGCGAAGTGGCTACACCTTC. Protein: CASSQGARSGYTF. The chain uses TRBV14 and TRBJ1-2; 8 bases align to TRBD1. The V gene end was trimmed by 6 bases and the J gene end by 7 bases; junction bases not matched to a gene: 7. The V gene's germline CDR1 is SGHDN and CDR2 FVKESK. The CDR3 runs to 13 residues.

The chain employs TRBV4-1 and TRBJ2-7; D gene ambiguous. Looked up from germline, CDR1 is MGHRA and CDR2 is YSYEKL. The CDR3 is made up of 16 amino acids. V was clipped by 1 base and J by 5 bases, with 18 bases between them. The CDR3 DNA reads TGCGCCAGCAGCCAAGTGAATATGGGGTGGGCGGACGAGCAGTACTTC. This translates into CASSQVNMGWADEQYF.

V and J are TRBV18 and TRBJ2-7; 8 bases agree with TRBD2. The CDR3 spans 13 residues. Per germline, CDR1 KGHSH and CDR2 LQKENI. The V segment lost 5 bases and the J segment 4 bases; nucleotides outside the gene matches: 4. The CDR3 sequence is CASSETSVYEQYF. DNA for the CDR3: TGTGCCAGCTCAGAGACTAGCGTTTACGAGCAGTACTTC.

The chain has TRBV12-3 or TRBV12-4 and TRBJ2-5; possibly TRBD1 for D (5 bases). V was trimmed by 7 bases and J by 4 bases, leaving 10 bases between them. The CDR3 contains 12 residues. CDR3 coding DNA: TGTGCCAGCAACCCTACAGGAGAGACCCAGTACTTC. This gives the protein CASNPTGETQYF.